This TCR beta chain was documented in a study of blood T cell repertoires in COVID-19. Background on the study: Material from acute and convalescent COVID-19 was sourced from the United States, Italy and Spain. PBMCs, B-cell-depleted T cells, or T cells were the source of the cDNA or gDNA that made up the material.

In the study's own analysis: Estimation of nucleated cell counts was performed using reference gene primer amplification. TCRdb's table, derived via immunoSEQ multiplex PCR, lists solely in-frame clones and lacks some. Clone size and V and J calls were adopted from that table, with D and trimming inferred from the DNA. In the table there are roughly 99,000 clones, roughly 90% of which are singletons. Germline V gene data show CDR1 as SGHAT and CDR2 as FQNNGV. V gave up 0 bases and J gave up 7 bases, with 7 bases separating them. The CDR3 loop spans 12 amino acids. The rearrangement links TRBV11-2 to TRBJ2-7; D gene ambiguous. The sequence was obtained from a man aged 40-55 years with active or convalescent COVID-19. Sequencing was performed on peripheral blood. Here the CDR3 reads CASSLDRWEQYF. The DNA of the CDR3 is TGTGCCAGCAGCTTAGATCGGTGGGAGCAGTACTTC.